The source of this T cell receptor (beta chain) is a study of regulatory and conventional T cells in RAG deficiency. The sorted conventional CD4+ T cells were CD25-low and CD127-high, with genomic DNA sequenced. Of eight RAG-deficient patients, one had SCID, two Omenn syndrome, five CID or atypical SCID. J lost 6 bases, V lost 3 bases, and 7 bases had no gene match. The CDR3 contains 14 residues. Germline V lookup: CDR1 SGHVS, CDR2 FQNEAQ. TCRdb's table, derived via immunoSEQ multiplex PCR, lists solely in-frame clones and lacks some. There are about 9,100 clones in the sample; 90% to 95% occur only once, and almost 1.5% lies in the top ten.

V gene TRBV7-8 combines with J gene TRBJ2-7, with 8 positions matching TRBD1. The TCR comes from a human donor with RAG deficiency presenting as severe combined immunodeficiency. Sequencing used CD4+ effector T cells sorted from blood. This chain's CDR3 is CASSFGQGLGEQYF. The CDR3 DNA sequence: TGTGCCAGCAGCTTCGGACAGGGTCTGGGCGAGCAGTACTTC.